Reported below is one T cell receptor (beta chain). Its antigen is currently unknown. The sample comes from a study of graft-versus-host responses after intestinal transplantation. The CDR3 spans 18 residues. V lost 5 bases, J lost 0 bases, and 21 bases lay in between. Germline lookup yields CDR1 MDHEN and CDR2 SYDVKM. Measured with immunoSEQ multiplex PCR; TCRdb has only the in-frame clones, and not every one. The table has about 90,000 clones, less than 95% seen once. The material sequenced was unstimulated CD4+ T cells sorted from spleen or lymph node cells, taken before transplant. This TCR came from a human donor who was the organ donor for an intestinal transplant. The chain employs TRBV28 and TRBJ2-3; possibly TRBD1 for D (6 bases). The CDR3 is CASSTTGWSGGSTDTQYF. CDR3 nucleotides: TGTGCCAGCAGTACCACAGGGTGGTCTGGGGGTAGCACAGATACGCAGTATTTT. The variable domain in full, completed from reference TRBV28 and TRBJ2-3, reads DVKVTQSSRYLVKRTGEKVFLECVQDMDHENMFWYRQDPGLGLRLIYFSYDVKMKEKGDIPEGYSVSREKKERFSLILESASTNQTSMYLCASSTTGWSGGSTDTQYFGPGTRLTVL.